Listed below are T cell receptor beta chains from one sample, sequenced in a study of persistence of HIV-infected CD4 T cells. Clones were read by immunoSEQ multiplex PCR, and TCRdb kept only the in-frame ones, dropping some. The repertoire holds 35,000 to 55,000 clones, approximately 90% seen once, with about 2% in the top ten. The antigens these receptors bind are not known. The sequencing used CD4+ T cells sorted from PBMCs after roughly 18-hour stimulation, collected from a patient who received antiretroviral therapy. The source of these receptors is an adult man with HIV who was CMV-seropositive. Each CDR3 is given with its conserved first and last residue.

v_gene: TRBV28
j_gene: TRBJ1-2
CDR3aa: CASSLSAADYGYTF

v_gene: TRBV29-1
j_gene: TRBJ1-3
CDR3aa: CSVEDTSGNTIYF

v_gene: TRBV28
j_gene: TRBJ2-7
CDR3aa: CASTQRGPLYEQYF

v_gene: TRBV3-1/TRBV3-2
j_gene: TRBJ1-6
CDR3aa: CASSQVWGDNSPLHF

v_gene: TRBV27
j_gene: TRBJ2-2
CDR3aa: CASSLSPGELFF

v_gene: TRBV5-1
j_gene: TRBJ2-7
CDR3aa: CASSLRTTPPSEQYF

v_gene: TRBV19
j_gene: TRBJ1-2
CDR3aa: CASSIGTGPSSGGGYTF

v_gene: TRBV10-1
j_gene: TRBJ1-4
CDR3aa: CASRTHATNEKLFF

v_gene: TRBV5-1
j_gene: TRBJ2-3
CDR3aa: CASSLRTSGSDTQYF

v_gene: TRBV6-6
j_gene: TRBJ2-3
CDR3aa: CASSYRTRRSTDTQYF

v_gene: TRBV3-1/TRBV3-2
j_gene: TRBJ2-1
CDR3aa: CASSRRNNEQFF

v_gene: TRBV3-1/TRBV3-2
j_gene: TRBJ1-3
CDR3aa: CASSQIRYSGNTIYF

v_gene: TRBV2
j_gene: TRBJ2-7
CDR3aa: CASRTERGFYEQYF

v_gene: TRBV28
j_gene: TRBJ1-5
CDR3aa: CASSLVDRGINQPQHF

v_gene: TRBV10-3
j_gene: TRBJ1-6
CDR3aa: CATGGDIPSPLHF

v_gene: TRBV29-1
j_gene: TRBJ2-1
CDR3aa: CSVDPGTGGPKQFF

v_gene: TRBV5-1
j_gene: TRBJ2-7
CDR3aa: CASRVGLAGSYEQYF

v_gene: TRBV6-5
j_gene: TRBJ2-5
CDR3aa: CASSRDRPQETQYF

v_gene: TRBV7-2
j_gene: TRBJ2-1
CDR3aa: CASSLRGRQSYNEQFF

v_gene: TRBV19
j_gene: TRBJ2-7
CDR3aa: CASSTAGLALYEQYF

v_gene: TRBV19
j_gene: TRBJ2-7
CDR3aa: CASSGTGGAYEQYF

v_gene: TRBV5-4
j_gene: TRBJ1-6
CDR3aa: CASSLAGQGRSPLHF

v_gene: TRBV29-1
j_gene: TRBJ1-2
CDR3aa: CSVASTGNGYTF

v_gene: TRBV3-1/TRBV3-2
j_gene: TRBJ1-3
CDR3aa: CASSPGPDSGNTIYF

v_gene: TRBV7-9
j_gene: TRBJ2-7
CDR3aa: CASSISPGQGFHSYEQYF

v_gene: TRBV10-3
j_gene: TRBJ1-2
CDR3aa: CAISGEANYGYTF

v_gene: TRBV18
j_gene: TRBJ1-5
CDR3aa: CASSQTGEGQPQHF

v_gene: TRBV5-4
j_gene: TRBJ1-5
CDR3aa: CASSLGGRGEGQPQHF

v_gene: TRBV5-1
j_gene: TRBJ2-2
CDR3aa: CASSPGQEGTGELFF

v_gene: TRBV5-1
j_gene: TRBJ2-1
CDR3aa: CASSPTSQGVDEQFF

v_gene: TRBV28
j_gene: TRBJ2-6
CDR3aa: CASRLRQGAGSGANVLTF